The 6 T cell receptor beta chains below all came from one sample that was sequenced in a study of graft-versus-host responses after intestinal transplantation. TCRdb's copy holds only in-frame clones and misses some; the assay was immunoSEQ multiplex PCR. The table records 17,000 or so clones, around nine tenths of them present only once. This sample comprised bone marrow, obtained approximately 130 days after transplant. The source of these receptors is a human patient who received an intestinal transplant, so some T cells may come from the graft donor.

The chain employs TRBV29-1 and TRBJ1-1, with 8 bases fitting TRBD1. Germline V lookup: CDR1 SQVTM, CDR2 ANQGSEA. The CDR3 extends over 11 amino acids. The trim removed 2 bases at V and 8 bases at J, leaving 1 base unmatched. The CDR3 loop reads CSVERDREAFF. CDR3 sequence (DNA): TGCAGCGTTGAACGGGACAGGGAAGCTTTCTTT.

The chain recombines TRBV2 with TRBJ2-5; perhaps TRBD1 as D (5 bases). Germline V gene lookup returns CDR1 SNHLY and CDR2 FYNNEI. There are 15 residues in the CDR3. V was clipped by 2 bases and J by 2 bases, with 12 bases between them. CDR3 in amino acids: CASSEWAGRQETQYF. Here the CDR3 DNA reads TGTGCCAGCAGTGAATGGGCAGGGCGGCAAGAGACCCAGTACTTC.

The gene calls are TRBV12-2 and TRBJ1-1. TRBV12-2 is noted as a pseudogene. CDR3 length equals 14 residues. Here the CDR3 reads CASRPTGRVTEAFF. The CDR3 nucleotides read TGTGCAAGTCGCCCGACAGGGAGGGTCACTGAAGCTTTCTTT.

This clone has more than one count but fewer than ten. J is TRBJ1-2 and V is TRBV2; D not certain. CDR1 and CDR2 (germline): SNHLY, FYNNEI. The CDR3 sequence is 14 residues long. The V end lost 4 bases, the J end lost 4 bases, and 13 bases lay between the germline ends. This CDR3 reads CASSADVESYGYTF. In nucleotides, the CDR3 is TGTGCCAGCAGTGCAGACGTAGAGTCCTATGGCTACACCTTC.

This clone was seen once. This chain links TRBV5-1 with TRBJ2-1; D is uncertain. The ends were cut back, 0 bases at V and 10 bases at J, with 8 bases in the middle. This CDR3 contains 12 residues. Germline V gives CDR1 SGHRS, CDR2 YFSETQ. The CDR3 spells CASSLAGREQFF. CDR3 sequence (DNA): TGCGCCAGCAGCTTGGCCGGGCGGGAGCAGTTCTTC.

J is TRBJ2-1 and V is TRBV28; TRBD2 aligns across 8 bases. CDR1 is MDHEN and CDR2 is SYDVKM in the germline V gene. The CDR3 consists of 16 residues. V gave up 5 bases and J gave up 5 bases; unmatched junction bases: 11. CDR3: CASSPTLAGLNNEQFF. The DNA of the CDR3 is TGTGCCAGCAGTCCTACCCTAGCGGGCCTAAACAATGAGCAGTTCTTC.